One sample yielded the 2 T cell receptor beta chains listed below, sequenced in a study of shared clonotypes between healthy human individuals. The protocol was immunoSEQ multiplex PCR, while the TCRdb copy is restricted to in-frame clones and leaves out a portion. This table has about 1.5 million clones, around 98% appearing once. Input material: naive CD4+ T cells sorted from blood. Documented subset: CD45RA+ positively selected. These TCRs come from a man younger than 40 in good health.

This clone was picked up one time. The genes are TRBV18 and TRBJ2-7; 9 bases agree with TRBD2. The V gene end was trimmed by 2 bases and the J gene end by 3 bases; junction bases not matched to a gene: 2. This CDR3 is built from 14 residues. Germline CDR1 and CDR2: KGHSH and LQKENI. This CDR3 reads CASSPGTSLYEQYF. The DNA for the CDR3 is TGTGCCAGCTCACCAGGGACTAGCCTCTACGAGCAGTACTTC.

The CDR3 bases are TGTGCCAGCAGTCAAACAGGGAAACTTGGAAACACCATATATTTT. It codes for CASSQTGKLGNTIYF. The chain is built from TRBV6-5 and TRBJ1-3; perhaps TRBD1 as D (6 bases). V gave up 5 bases and J gave up 3 bases, with 14 bases separating them. This CDR3 spans 15 amino acids. Per the germline V gene, CDR1 is MNHEY and CDR2 is SVGAGI.